The present T cell receptor (beta chain) was sequenced within a study of cytomegalovirus exposure and HLA in healthy donors. Study results and caveats: It has been reported that TCR beta sequences accurately predicted the HLA-A and HLA-B alleles of most subjects. Apart from CMV serostatus, no immune exposure information was available. Cytomegalovirus-associated TCR beta chains were listed, numbering 164.

CDR3 length: 13 residues. Germline lookup yields CDR1 MNHEY and CDR2 SMNVEV (reference sequence). V lost 6 bases and J lost 4; bases outside the gene matches: 6. In the PCR, 60 Vbeta and 13 Jbeta primers were used. Produced via immunoSEQ multiplex PCR; TCRdb's table is partial and in-frame only. The sample carries about 130,000 clones, about 73% recorded once. This clone was picked up a small number of times. Its antigen is unknown. The clonotype originates from a human donor in good health. The sample consisted of PBMCs. The chain is built from TRBV27 and TRBJ2-7; 7 bases align to TRBD2. The CDR3 is CASRRGSGYEQYF. Written as DNA, the CDR3 is TGTGCCAGCAGGCGGGGGAGCGGGTACGAGCAGTACTTC.